Listed here are 11 T cell receptor beta chains from one sample, sequenced in a study of T cells in Graves' hyperthyroidism and ophthalmopathy. Amplification of TCR beta CDR3 regions was performed using RNA transcripts as template. HTBI primers were the set used in a first-round RT-PCR of the TCR CDR3. TCRdb itself ran the multiplex PCR reads through MiXCR, one entry per CDR3 protein. The table lists 500,000 to 650,000 distinct CDR3 sequences, 17% of them singletons. What was sequenced was blood. The receptors stem from a woman between 18 and 29 years old with Graves' ophthalmopathy.

At least ten counts were recorded for this clonotype. The chain carries TRBV6-1 and TRBJ2-7, with 9 bases lining up with TRBD1. The CDR3 has 14 amino acids. Germline V gene sequence: CDR1 MNHNS, CDR2 SASEGT. J lost 3 bases, V lost 3 bases, and 3 bases had no gene match. CDR3 sequence reads: CASSDPGQGYEQYF. The DNA for the CDR3 is TGTGCCAGCAGTGATCCGGGACAGGGCTACGAGCAGTACTTC.

This clonotype has a handful of counts. The genes are TRBV7-9 and TRBJ1-4, with D possibly matching TRBD1 (5 bases). CDR3 size: 17 residues. The germline V gene has CDR1 SEHNR and CDR2 FQNEAQ (reference sequence). Trimming removed 3 bases at V and 9 bases at J, with 23 bases between. The CDR3 coding sequence is TGTGCCAGCAGCTTTGAGGTCCACGGGACGCCCGCGAAAAAACTGTTTTTT. This encodes CASSFEVHGTPAKKLFF.

The chain uses TRBV20-1 and TRBJ2-7; D is undetermined. This CDR3 has 13 amino acids. CDR1 is DFQATT, CDR2 SNEGSKA, per germline (reference sequence). Trimming took off 2 bases at V and 4 bases at J, with 12 bases between the two ends. The CDR3 DNA follows: TGCAGTGCTAGACCCCTCCCTAGTTACGAGCAGTACTTC. Residues: CSARPLPSYEQYF.

This clonotype was observed at least ten times. This chain connects TRBV2 to TRBJ1-2; D gene unclear. Trimming took 6 bases from V and 9 from J, leaving 8 bases between them. This CDR3 is 10 amino acids long. Germline assignment: CDR1 SNHLY and CDR2 FYNNEI. The CDR3 is CASRETSYTF. The CDR3, as DNA: TGTGCCAGCAGGGAGACAAGCTACACCTTC.

This clonotype was counted ten times or more. The CDR3 sequence is CASSSWTGGLAGDGGDTQYF. The CDR3 coding sequence is TGTGCCAGCAGCTCCTGGACTGGGGGACTAGCGGGAGACGGAGGAGATACGCAGTATTTT. The chain employs TRBV6-2 or TRBV6-3 and TRBJ2-3, with 14 bases identical to TRBD2. Germline trimming cut 6 bases from V and 5 bases from J; bases unmatched to any gene: 19. The CDR3 extends over 20 amino acids. The germline gives CDR1 MNHEY, CDR2 SVGEGT.

At least ten counts were recorded for this clonotype. J is TRBJ1-3 and V is TRBV3-1, with D unclear. The CDR3 is made up of 14 amino acids. Germline V lookup: CDR1 LGHDT, CDR2 YNNKEL (reference sequence). V was clipped by 4 bases and J by 0 bases, with 7 bases between them. The DNA of the CDR3 is TGTGCCAGCAGCCGAGGGTCCTCTGGAAACACCATATATTTT. It is translated as CASSRGSSGNTIYF.

In this sample, this clonotype turned up many times. V usage is TRBV5-6 and J usage is TRBJ1-1; no definite D call. V lost 3 bases and J lost 7, with 19 bases in between. From germline, CDR1 is SGHDT and CDR2 YYEEEE. The CDR3 spans 15 residues. Here the CDR3 reads CASSSLSSERSEAFF. In DNA form, the CDR3 reads TGTGCCAGCAGCTCGCTATCCTCCGAGCGCAGTGAAGCTTTCTTT.

This chain joins TRBV6-2 or TRBV6-3 and TRBJ1-5, with D hard to call. Trimming removed 5 bases from V and 0 bases from J, with 20 bases in between. The CDR3 is 18 residues long. Germline lookup yields CDR1 MNHEY and CDR2 SVGEGT. The CDR3 sequence is CASSGRESLEYSNQPQHF. The CDR3, as DNA: TGTGCCAGCAGTGGGAGGGAATCCCTTGAATATAGCAATCAGCCCCAGCATTTT.

This chain uses TRBV9 with TRBJ2-1; possible D gene TRBD1, 6 bases. This CDR3 region has 12 residues. Germline assignment: CDR1 SGDLS and CDR2 YYNGEE. The germline V and J ends were trimmed by 0 bases and 15 bases, with 13 bases remaining between them. CDR3 region: CASSVDTGIPFF. In DNA, the CDR3 is TGTGCCAGCAGCGTAGATACAGGGATACCGTTCTTC. Full variable domain (remainder filled in from reference TRBV9 and TRBJ2-1): DSGVTQTPKHLITATGQRVTLRCSPRSGDLSVYWYQQSLDQGLQFLIQYYNGEERAKGNILERFSAQQFPDLHSELNLSSLELGDSALYFCASSVDTGIPFFGPGTRLTVL.

This clonotype has ten or more counts. This chain uses TRBV7-3 with TRBJ1-1, with TRBD1 matching 11 bases. Germline CDR1 SGHTA, CDR2 FQGTGA. The CDR3 runs 15 residues. The ends lost 4 bases at V and 4 bases at J; junction bases unmatched: 5. The CDR3 nucleotides read TGTGCCAGCAGCTCGGCCGGGACAGGGGGCACTGAAGCTTTCTTT. This sequence encodes CASSSAGTGGTEAFF.

This clonotype was seen at least ten times. This chain uses TRBV7-6 with TRBJ2-1; 11 bases fit TRBD1. The CDR3 is made up of 17 amino acids. The V and J ends lost 5 bases and 2 bases, in that order; junction bases with no gene match: 8. Germline CDR1 and CDR2: SGHVS and FNYEAQ. This CDR3 reads CASSLKPGQGAYNEQFF. The DNA for the CDR3 is TGTGCCAGCAGCCTTAAACCGGGACAGGGGGCCTACAATGAGCAGTTCTTC.